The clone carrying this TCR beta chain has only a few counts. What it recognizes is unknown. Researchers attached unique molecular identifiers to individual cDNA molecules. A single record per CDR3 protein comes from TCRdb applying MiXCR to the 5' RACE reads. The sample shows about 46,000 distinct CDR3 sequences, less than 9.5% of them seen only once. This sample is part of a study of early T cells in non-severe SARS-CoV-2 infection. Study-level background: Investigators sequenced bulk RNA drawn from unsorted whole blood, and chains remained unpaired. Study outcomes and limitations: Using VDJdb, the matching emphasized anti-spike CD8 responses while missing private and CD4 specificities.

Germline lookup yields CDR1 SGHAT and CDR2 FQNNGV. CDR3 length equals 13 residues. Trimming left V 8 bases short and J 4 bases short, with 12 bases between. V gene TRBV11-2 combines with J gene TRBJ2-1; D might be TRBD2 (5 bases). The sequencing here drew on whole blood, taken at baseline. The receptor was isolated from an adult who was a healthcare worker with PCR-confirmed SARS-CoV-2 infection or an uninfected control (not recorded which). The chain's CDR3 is CASEGISYNEQFF. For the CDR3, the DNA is TGTGCCAGCGAGGGCATCTCTTACAATGAGCAGTTCTTC. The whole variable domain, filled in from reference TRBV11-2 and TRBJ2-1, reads EAGVAQSPRYKIIEKRQSVAFWCNPISGHATLYWYQQILGQGPKLLIQFQNNGVVDDSQLPKDRFSAERLKGVDSTLKIQPAKLEDSAVYLCASEGISYNEQFFGPGTRLTVL.